The clone carrying this T cell receptor (beta chain) has only a few counts. Its antigen remains unidentified. Genes here carry mouse names. Read coverage stops 1 residue before the CDR3 terminus; the germline J gene supplies the remainder. The entry originates in a study of tissue T cells after allogeneic stem cell transplantation. Overall study findings and caveats: Within patients, tissue anatomy strongly shaped TCR repertoire composition.

Assay: immunoSEQ multiplex PCR; the TCRdb copy retains only in-frame clones and omits some. The sample lists about 7,800 clones; under 50% were seen once. Time point noted: mouse harvest day 7 after allogeneic transplant. Each mouse received 10^7 T-cell-depleted marrow cells plus 10^6 splenic CD5+ T cells by tail vein. The CDR3 extends over 13 amino acids. Between the trimmed V and J ends, which lost 5 bases and 5 bases, there was a span of 14 bases. Per the germline V gene, CDR1 is FNHDT and CDR2 is SITEND (reference sequence). The sequenced sample was gut tissue. This sequence was found in a female BALB/c mouse given C57BL/6 T cells with graft-versus-host disease after an allogeneic hematopoietic cell transplant. This rearrangement joins TRBV19 to TRBJ2-7; maybe TRBD1 (6 bases). The CDR3 sequence is CASSRRGSDEQYF. CDR3 bases read: TGTGCCAGCAGCCGCAGGGGATCGGATGAACAGTAC. The variable domain in full, with the rest retrieved from reference TRBV19 and TRBJ2-7, is GGIITQTPKFLIGQEGQKLTLKCQQNFNHDTMYWYRQDSGKGLRLIYYSITENDLQKGDLSEGYDASREKKSSFSLTVTSAQKNEMAVFLCASSRRGSDEQYFGPGTRLTVL.